Each of the 18 T cell receptor beta chains below was sequenced from the same sample in a study of blood T cell repertoires in COVID-19. The assay was immunoSEQ multiplex PCR, and TCRdb's table has in-frame clones only and misses some. The sample shows fewer than 200,000 clones, 70% to 80% of them seen only once. Sequencing was performed on PBMCs or T cells enriched from blood (not recorded which). These receptors all come from a woman between 45 and 65 years old who had recovered from COVID-19.

This chain connects TRBV28 to TRBJ1-2; D is ambiguous. V was cut by 6 bases and J by 3 bases, with 5 bases left in between. CDR3 length equals 11 residues. The germline gives CDR1 MDHEN, CDR2 SYDVKM. The CDR3 region is CASRHDYGYTF. CDR3 in DNA: TGTGCCAGCAGACATGACTATGGCTACACCTTC.

The J gene is TRBJ2-7, the V gene TRBV5-1, with TRBD2 as a possible D gene (5 bases). Germline assignment: CDR1 SGHRS and CDR2 YFSETQ. The CDR3 sequence is 14 residues long. Between the trimmed V and J ends, which lost 5 bases and 3 bases, there was a span of 15 bases. CDR3 region: CASRQSGDSYEQYF. The CDR3 coding sequence is TGCGCCAGCAGACAGAGCGGTGATAGCTACGAGCAGTACTTC.

The chain employs TRBV3-1 (or the pseudogene TRBV3-2) and TRBJ2-2, with TRBD2 as a possible D gene (5 bases). This CDR3 region has 13 residues. V lost 4 bases and J lost 7, with 10 bases in between. CDR1 is LGHDT, CDR2 YNNKEL, per germline (reference sequence). The CDR3 region has the DNA TGTGCCAGCAGCCTCTTTCGGGGCGGGGAGCTGTTTTTT. It encodes CASSLFRGGELFF.

This rearrangement joins TRBV11-2 to TRBJ1-2; unclear D gene. Trimming pared 5 bases from V and 3 bases from J, leaving 13 bases between. The CDR3 has 14 residues. CDR1 and CDR2 (germline): SGHAT, FQNNGV. The CDR3 nucleotides read TGTGCCAGCAGCGAGGGATTTCTGGACTATGGCTACACCTTC. This gives the protein CASSEGFLDYGYTF.

The V gene is TRBV20-1, the J gene TRBJ2-7; D is undetermined. V lost 5 bases and J lost 7, with 6 bases in between. The CDR3 extends over 9 amino acids. CDR1 is DFQATT and CDR2 is SNEGSKA in the germline V gene (reference sequence). CDR3 sequence (DNA): TGCAGTGCTCCCGGGGAGCAGTACTTC. Translated, it gives CSAPGEQYF.

A note on this clone: Other nucleotide sequences from this sample produce the same CDR3. The chain couples TRBV7-3 to TRBJ1-1; a weak D match, TRBD1 (5 bases). The V and J ends lost 4 bases and 1 base respectively, with 7 bases between them. Germline CDR1 and CDR2: SGHTA and FQGTGA. The CDR3 runs to 13 residues. CDR3 coding DNA: TGTGCCAGCAGCTCTCAGGGGAACACTGAAGCTTTCTTT. Amino acid sequence: CASSSQGNTEAFF. The full variable domain, completed using reference TRBV7-3 and TRBJ1-1, is GAGVSQTPSNKVTEKGKYVELRCDPISGHTALYWYRQSLGQGPEFLIYFQGTGAADDSGLPNDRFFAVRPEGSVSTLKIQRTERGDSAVYLCASSSQGNTEAFFGQGTRLTVV.

The chain links TRBV7-9 to TRBJ1-1, with TRBD1 identical over 7 bases. V lost 5 bases, J lost 1 base, and 4 bases stayed unmatched. CDR1 is SEHNR, CDR2 FQNEAQ, per germline (reference sequence). The CDR3 is 14 residues long. The CDR3 DNA follows: TGTGCCAGCAGCATACGGACAGGGAACACTGAAGCTTTCTTT. It encodes CASSIRTGNTEAFF.

The chain joins TRBV29-1 to TRBJ2-3, with 7 bases fitting TRBD2. With V trimmed by 4 bases and J by 2 bases, 6 bases remained unmatched. This CDR3 is 14 amino acids long. The V gene's germline CDR1 is SQVTM and CDR2 ANQGSEA. CDR3: CSVVPGGATDTQYF. CDR3 DNA sequence: TGCAGCGTTGTACCGGGAGGAGCCACAGATACGCAGTATTTT.

The rearrangement links TRBV5-1 to TRBJ2-3, with no clear D. Germline CDR1 and CDR2: SGHRS and YFSETQ. V shed 0 bases and J shed 2 bases, with 10 bases lying between them. This CDR3 is built from 15 residues. The CDR3 sequence is CASSLGSSDTDTQYF. The CDR3 DNA is TGCGCCAGCAGCTTGGGTAGCTCGGACACAGATACGCAGTATTTT.

The chain is built from TRBV21-1 and TRBJ2-7; TRBD2 is the table's D call and was not checked against the DNA. TRBV21-1 corresponds to a pseudogene. This CDR3 contains 15 residues. CDR3 DNA sequence: TGTGCCAGCAGCAAAGCCCTGGAGGATCCCTACGAGCAGTACTTC. Its protein is CASSKALEDPYEQYF.

In this sample, this clone turned up once. V usage is TRBV4-1 and J usage is TRBJ2-4, with D maybe TRBD2 (6 bases). Germline lookup yields CDR1 MGHRA and CDR2 YSYEKL. V was cut by 1 base and J by 1 base, with 20 bases left in between. The CDR3 totals 19 residues. The CDR3 region has the DNA TGCGCCAGCAGCCAAGCGATAGCGGACCCCCGCGTGGCCAAAAACATTCAGTACTTC. It is translated as CASSQAIADPRVAKNIQYF.

This clone was seen only once. V usage is TRBV21-1 and J usage is TRBJ2-4; TRBD1, as called in the table, went unchecked against the DNA. TRBV21-1 is tagged as a pseudogene. This CDR3 comprises 15 residues. CDR3 nucleotide sequence: TGTGCCAGCAGCAAACCCAGGTTAGCCAAAAACATTCAGTACTTC. Translation: CASSKPRLAKNIQYF.

This clone has just a few counts. The chain combines TRBV28 with TRBJ2-7; D is perhaps TRBD1 (5 bases). There are 15 residues in the CDR3. Germline V gene data show CDR1 as MDHEN and CDR2 as SYDVKM. V was pared by 7 bases and J by 4 bases, with 20 bases between. For the CDR3, the DNA is TGTGCCAGCAACTCTGGACACCATAATTTATACGAGCAGTACTTC. It specifies CASNSGHHNLYEQYF.

V is TRBV4-2 and J is TRBJ2-1, with 9 bases identical to TRBD2. This CDR3 spans 18 amino acids. The V segment lost 4 bases and the J segment 5 bases; nucleotides outside the gene matches: 15. Germline V gene lookup returns CDR1 LGHNA and CDR2 YNFKEQ. The chain's CDR3 is CASSLSLRLAEFNNEQFF. In DNA form, the CDR3 reads TGTGCCAGCAGCCTTTCCCTCCGACTAGCGGAATTTAACAATGAGCAGTTCTTC.

The rearrangement uses TRBV4-2 and TRBJ2-1, with D maybe TRBD1 (7 bases). The CDR3 covers 18 residues. V lost 0 bases to trimming and J lost 6 bases, with 21 bases between them. Germline V lookup: CDR1 LGHNA, CDR2 YNFKEQ. For the CDR3, the DNA is TGTGCCAGCAGCCAAGATGTTGCAGGGGGGTTTCTTGGCAATGAGCAGTTCTTC. It specifies CASSQDVAGGFLGNEQFF.

In its sample, this clone was seen a few times. The gene calls are TRBV7-2 and TRBJ1-1; D unclear. V gave up 0 bases and J gave up 6 bases, with 17 bases separating them. Germline V gives CDR1 SGHTA, CDR2 FQGNSA. This CDR3 spans 16 amino acids. The CDR3 spells CASSLATAFRLAEAFF. CDR3 coding DNA: TGTGCCAGCAGCTTAGCCACAGCCTTTAGGTTAGCTGAAGCTTTCTTT.

This chain joins TRBV18 and TRBJ2-3; no firm D call. There are 12 residues in the CDR3. The ends were cut back, 3 bases at V and 6 bases at J, with 7 bases in the middle. Germline CDR1 and CDR2: KGHSH and LQKENI. CDR3 in DNA: TGTGCCAGCTCACCGCGGATGGATACGCAGTATTTT. Translation: CASSPRMDTQYF.

The rearrangement links TRBV18 to TRBJ1-3, with D tentatively TRBD1 (5 bases). Trimming cost V 4 bases and J 2 bases, with 12 bases left between them. Germline V gene sequence: CDR1 KGHSH, CDR2 LQKENI. There are 15 residues in the CDR3. CDR3 loop: CASSLTTGTGNTIYF. For the CDR3, the DNA is TGTGCCAGCTCACTTACAACAGGAACTGGAAACACCATATATTTT.